This TCR beta chain was captured by sequencing in a study of blood T cell repertoires in COVID-19 (dated by TCRdb to 2018 to 2020). Study-wide context: Samples from collaborators originated in the United States, Italy and Spain and spanned both the acute and convalescent phases of COVID-19. The samples were drawn from the first 160 participants of the ongoing ImmuneRACE study and from roughly 1,300 subjects provided by 6 global collaborators. Where HLA class I and class II types were available, the types were taken from metadata supplied by the sample provider, not from assay-based typing. The material from the prospective study consisted of cDNA or gDNA derived from T cells, B-cell-depleted T cells, or PBMCs. A freely available public database, intended as a resource for researchers studying the immune response to SARS-CoV-2, is where the repertoires were released. Nearly every sample came with metadata listing a de-identified subject ID, COVID-19 status, age in years and sex. The dataset comprised deeply sampled blood TCRbeta repertoires from subjects exposed to, actively infected with, or recovered from COVID-19. Overall study results and their limits: The quantity of clinical and demographic metadata differed by source and by participant and was supplied without curation.

Each collaborating institution followed its own protocols to collect whole blood in K2EDTA tubes. For TCRbeta analysis, collaborators shipped samples in one of three forms: frozen whole blood, isolated PBMCs, or DNA extracted from either of those sample types. Looking up the germline V gene yields CDR1 KGHDR and CDR2 SFDVKD. From the cysteine through the phenylalanine, the CDR3 covers 14 amino acids. Solely the CDR3 DNA is kept, with 42 bases framed from the first base. V is reduced by 4 bases and J by 6 bases, leaving a spacing of 14 bases between them. Of note for this clone: Its target antigen remains unknown. One base away there is no much larger clone; base qualities are not given.

TCRbeta CDR3 regions were amplified from genomic DNA by means of the immunoSEQ Assay, a bias-controlled multiplex PCR. As for the original processing: Within the assay, amplification of reference gene primers was used to estimate how many nucleated cells each sample contained. To quantify the absolute abundance of each unique TCRbeta CDR3 rearrangement, sequence reads were collapsed and filtered. For each sample, productive Simpson clonality was calculated as the square root of Simpson's diversity index across productive rearrangements. The source is immuneACCESS, and TCRdb retained only in-frame sequences with V and J called. Part of the clones is not carried over; for the studies checked, unresolved V genes explain less than half of this, and the remainder is unexplained. Clone size and the V and J calls come from that table; the DNA yielded D and trimming. The sample profile shows 84,000 or so clones; 70% to 90% of them were found once. Around 15% of the sample is held by the ten biggest clonotypes.

Specimen: peripheral blood. The sequence joins TRBV24-1 to TRBJ1-2; 6 matching bases give a weak D call of TRBD1. The receptor was isolated from a woman aged 80 or over with acute or convalescent COVID-19. The CDR3 region: CATSDSDRIDGYTF. The nucleotide sequence reads TGTGCCACCAGTGACTCCGACAGGATAGATGGCTACACCTTC.